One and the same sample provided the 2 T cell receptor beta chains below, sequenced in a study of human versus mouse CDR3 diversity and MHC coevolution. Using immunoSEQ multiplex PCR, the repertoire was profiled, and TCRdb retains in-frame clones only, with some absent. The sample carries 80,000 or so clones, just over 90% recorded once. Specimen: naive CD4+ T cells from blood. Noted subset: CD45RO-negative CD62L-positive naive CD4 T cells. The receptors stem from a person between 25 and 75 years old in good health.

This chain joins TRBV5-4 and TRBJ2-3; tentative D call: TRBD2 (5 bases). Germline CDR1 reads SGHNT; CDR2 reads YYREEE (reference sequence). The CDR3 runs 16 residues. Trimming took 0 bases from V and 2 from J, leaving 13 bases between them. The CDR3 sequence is CASSLGRLPSTDTQYF. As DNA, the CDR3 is TGTGCCAGCAGCTTGGGGAGACTACCTTCCACAGATACGCAGTATTTT.

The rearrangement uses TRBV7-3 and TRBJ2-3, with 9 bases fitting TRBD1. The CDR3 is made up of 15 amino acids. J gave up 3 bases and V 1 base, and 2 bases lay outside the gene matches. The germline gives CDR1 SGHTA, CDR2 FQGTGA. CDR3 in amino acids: CASSLRGQGTDTQYF. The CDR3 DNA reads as TGTGCCAGCAGCTTAAGGGGACAGGGAACAGATACGCAGTATTTT.